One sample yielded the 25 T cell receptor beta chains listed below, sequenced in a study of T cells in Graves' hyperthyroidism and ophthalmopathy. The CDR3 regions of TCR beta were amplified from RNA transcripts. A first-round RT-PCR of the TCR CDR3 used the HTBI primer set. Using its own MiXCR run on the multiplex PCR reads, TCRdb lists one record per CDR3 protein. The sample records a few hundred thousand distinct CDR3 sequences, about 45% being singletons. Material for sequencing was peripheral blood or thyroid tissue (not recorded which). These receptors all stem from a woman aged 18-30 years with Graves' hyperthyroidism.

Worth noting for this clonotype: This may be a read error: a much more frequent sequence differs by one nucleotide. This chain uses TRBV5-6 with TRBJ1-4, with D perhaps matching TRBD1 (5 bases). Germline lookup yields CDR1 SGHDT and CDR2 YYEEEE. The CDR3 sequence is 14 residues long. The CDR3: CASSFAGSNEELFF. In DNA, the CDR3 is TGTGCCAGCAGCTTTGCAGGGTCTAATGAAGAACTGTTTTTT.

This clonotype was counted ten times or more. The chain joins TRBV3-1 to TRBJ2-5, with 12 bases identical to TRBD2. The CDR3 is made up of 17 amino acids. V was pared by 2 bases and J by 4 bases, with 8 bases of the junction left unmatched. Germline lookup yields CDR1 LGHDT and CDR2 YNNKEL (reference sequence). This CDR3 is CASSQILAGGLGETQYF. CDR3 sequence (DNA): TGTGCCAGCAGCCAAATACTAGCGGGAGGATTGGGAGAGACCCAGTACTTC.

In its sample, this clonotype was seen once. CDR3: CASSLAGDPYNEQFF. CDR3 in DNA: TGTGCCAGCAGCTTGGCGGGAGACCCCTACAATGAGCAGTTCTTC. The chain links TRBV7-2 to TRBJ2-1, with TRBD2 identical over 7 bases. Germline lookup yields CDR1 SGHTA and CDR2 FQGNSA. The CDR3 has 15 residues. V gave up 3 bases and J gave up 2 bases; unmatched junction bases: 4. The whole variable domain, filled in from reference TRBV7-2 and TRBJ2-1, reads GAGVSQSPSNKVTEKGKDVELRCDPISGHTALYWYRQSLGQGLEFLIYFQGNSAPDKSGLPSDRFSAERTGGSVSTLTIQRTQQEDSAVYLCASSLAGDPYNEQFFGPGTRLTVL.

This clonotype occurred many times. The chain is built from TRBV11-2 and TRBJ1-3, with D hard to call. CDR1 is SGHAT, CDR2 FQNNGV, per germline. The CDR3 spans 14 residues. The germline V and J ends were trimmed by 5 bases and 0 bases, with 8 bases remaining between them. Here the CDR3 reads CASSATSSGNTIYF. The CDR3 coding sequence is TGTGCCAGCAGCGCAACCAGCTCTGGAAACACCATATATTTT.

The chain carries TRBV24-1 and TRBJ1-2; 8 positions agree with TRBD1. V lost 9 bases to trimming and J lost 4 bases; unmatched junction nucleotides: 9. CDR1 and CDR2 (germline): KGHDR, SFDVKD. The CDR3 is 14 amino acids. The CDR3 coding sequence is TGTGCCACCCCTCCTAGGACAGGGTTCTATGGCTACACCTTC. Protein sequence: CATPPRTGFYGYTF.

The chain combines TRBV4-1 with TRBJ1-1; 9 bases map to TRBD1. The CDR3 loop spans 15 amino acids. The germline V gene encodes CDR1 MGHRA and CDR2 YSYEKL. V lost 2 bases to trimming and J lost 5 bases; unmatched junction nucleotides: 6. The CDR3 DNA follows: TGCGCCAGCAGCCAATTTTCGGACAGGGGAACTGAAGCTTTCTTT. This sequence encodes CASSQFSDRGTEAFF.

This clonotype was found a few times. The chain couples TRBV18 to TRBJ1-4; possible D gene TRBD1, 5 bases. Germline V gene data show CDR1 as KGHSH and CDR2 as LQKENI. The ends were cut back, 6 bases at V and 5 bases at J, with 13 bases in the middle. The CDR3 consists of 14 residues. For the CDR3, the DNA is TGTGCCAGCTCTCCCAGTCAGGGAAATGAAAAACTGTTTTTT. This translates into CASSPSQGNEKLFF.

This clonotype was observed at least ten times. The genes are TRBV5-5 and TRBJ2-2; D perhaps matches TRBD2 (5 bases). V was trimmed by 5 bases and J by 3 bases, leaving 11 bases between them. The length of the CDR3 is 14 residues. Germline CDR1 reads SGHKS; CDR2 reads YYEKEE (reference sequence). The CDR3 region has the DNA TGTGCCAGCAGTTTCAGCGGAGACACCGGGGAGCTGTTTTTT. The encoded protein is CASSFSGDTGELFF.

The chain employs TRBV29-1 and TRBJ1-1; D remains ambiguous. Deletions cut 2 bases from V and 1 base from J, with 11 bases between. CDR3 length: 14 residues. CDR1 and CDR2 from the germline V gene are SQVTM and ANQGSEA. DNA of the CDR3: TGCAGCGTTGAATCCGTGACAACGAACACTGAAGCTTTCTTT. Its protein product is CSVESVTTNTEAFF.

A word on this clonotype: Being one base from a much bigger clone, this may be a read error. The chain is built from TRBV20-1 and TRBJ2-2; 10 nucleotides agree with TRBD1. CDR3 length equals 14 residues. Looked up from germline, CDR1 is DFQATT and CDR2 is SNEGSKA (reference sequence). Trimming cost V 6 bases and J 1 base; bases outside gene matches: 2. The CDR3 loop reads CSARTGGNTGELFF. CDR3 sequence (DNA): TGCAGTGCAAGGACAGGGGGGAACACCGGGGAGCTGTTTTTT.

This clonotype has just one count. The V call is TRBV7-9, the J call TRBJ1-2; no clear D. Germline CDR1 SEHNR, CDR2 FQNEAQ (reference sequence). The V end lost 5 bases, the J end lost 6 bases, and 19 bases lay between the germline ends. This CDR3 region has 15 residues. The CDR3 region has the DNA TGTGCCAGCAGCCCGACTACCGTGGATGAGCATGGCTACACCTTC. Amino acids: CASSPTTVDEHGYTF.

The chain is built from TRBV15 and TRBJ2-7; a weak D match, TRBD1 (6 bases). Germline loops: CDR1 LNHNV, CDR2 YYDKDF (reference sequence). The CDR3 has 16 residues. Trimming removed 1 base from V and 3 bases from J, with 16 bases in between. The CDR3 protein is CATSRVETGIFYEQYF. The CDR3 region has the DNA TGTGCCACCAGCAGAGTCGAGACAGGAATATTCTACGAGCAGTACTTC.

The DNA for the CDR3 is TGCAGTGCGGGACTAGCGGGAGACGAGACCCAGTACTTC. Amino acids: CSAGLAGDETQYF. The chain combines TRBV20-1 with TRBJ2-5, with 14 bases lining up with TRBD2. The CDR3 runs 13 residues. CDR1 is DFQATT, CDR2 SNEGSKA, per germline (reference sequence). Trimming removed 6 bases from V and 5 bases from J; junction bases left unmatched: 2.

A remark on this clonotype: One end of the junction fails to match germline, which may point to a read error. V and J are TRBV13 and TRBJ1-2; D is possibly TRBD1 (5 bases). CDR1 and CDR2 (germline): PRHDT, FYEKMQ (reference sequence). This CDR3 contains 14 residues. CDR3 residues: CASSVGTENYGCTF. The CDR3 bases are TGTGCCAGCAGCGTAGGGACCGAGAACTATGGCTGCACCTTC.

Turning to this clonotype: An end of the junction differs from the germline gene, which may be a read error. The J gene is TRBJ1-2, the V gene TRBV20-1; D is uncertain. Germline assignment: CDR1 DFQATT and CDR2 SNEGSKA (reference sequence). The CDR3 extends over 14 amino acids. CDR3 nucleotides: TGCAGTGCTGCCCCCTCGGAGAGGGAGCATGGCCACACCTTC. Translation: CSAAPSEREHGHTF.

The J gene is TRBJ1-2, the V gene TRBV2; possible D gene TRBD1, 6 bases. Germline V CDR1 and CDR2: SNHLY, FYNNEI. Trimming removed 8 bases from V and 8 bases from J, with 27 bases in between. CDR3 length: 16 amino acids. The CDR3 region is CASLTGLLESQGGYTF. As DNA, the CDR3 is TGTGCCAGCCTAACAGGGTTATTGGAAAGCCAAGGAGGCTACACCTTC.

This CDR3 is CASREGGDQETQYF. CDR3 sequence (DNA): TGCGCCAGCAGGGAAGGGGGCGACCAAGAGACCCAGTACTTC. The chain combines TRBV5-1 with TRBJ2-5; the match to TRBD1 covers 7 bases. With 5 bases clipped from V and 0 bases from J, the junction kept 4 bases outside the gene matches. Germline CDR1 SGHRS, CDR2 YFSETQ. The CDR3 contains 14 residues. The whole variable domain, remainder taken from reference TRBV5-1 and TRBJ2-5, is KAGVTQTPRYLIKTRGQQVTLSCSPISGHRSVSWYQQTPGQGLQFLFEYFSETQRNKGNFPGRFSGRQFSNSRSEMNVSTLELGDSALYLCASREGGDQETQYFGPGTRLLVL.

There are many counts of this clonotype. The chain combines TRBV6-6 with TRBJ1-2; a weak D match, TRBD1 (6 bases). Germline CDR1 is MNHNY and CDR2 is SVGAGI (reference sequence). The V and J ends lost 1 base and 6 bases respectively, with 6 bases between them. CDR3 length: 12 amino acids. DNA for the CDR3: TGTGCCAGCAGTTACTACAGGGATGGCTACACCTTC. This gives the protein CASSYYRDGYTF.

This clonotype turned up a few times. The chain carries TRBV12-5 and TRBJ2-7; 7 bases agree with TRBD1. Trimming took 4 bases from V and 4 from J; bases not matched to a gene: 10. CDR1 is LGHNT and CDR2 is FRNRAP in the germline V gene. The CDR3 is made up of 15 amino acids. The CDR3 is CASGSSGTVGYEQYF. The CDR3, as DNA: TGTGCTAGTGGTTCCTCCGGGACAGTTGGATACGAGCAGTACTTC.

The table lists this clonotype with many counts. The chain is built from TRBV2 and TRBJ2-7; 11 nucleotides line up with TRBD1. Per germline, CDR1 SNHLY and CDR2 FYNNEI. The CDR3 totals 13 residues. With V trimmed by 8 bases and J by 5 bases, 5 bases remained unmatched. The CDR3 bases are TGTGCCAGCGGTCGGGACAGGGGGAACGAGCAGTACTTC. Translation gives CASGRDRGNEQYF.

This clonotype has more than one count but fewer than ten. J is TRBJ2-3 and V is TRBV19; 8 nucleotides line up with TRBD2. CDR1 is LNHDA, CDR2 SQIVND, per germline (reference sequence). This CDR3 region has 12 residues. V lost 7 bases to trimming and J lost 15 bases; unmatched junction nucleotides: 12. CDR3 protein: CASTVTGTRLYF. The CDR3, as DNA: TGTGCCAGTACCGTCACCGGGACTAGGCTTTATTTT. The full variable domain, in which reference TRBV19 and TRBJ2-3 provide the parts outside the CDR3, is DGGITQSPKYLFRKEGQNVTLSCEQNLNHDAMYWYRQDPGQGLRLIYYSQIVNDFQKGDIAEGYSVSREKKESFPLTVTSAQKNPTAFYLCASTVTGTRLYFGPGTRLTVL.

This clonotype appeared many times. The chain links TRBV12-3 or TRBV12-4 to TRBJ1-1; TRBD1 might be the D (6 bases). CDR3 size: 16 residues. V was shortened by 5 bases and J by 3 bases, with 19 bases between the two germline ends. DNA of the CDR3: TGTGCCAGCAGTCTCTCTACAGGGTATATTGACACTGAAGCTTTCTTT. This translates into CASSLSTGYIDTEAFF.

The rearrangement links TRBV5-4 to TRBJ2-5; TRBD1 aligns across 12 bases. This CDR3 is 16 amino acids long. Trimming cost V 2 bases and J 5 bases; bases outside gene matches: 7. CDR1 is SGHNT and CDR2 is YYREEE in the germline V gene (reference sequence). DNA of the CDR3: TGTGCCAGCAGCTTCGGGACAGGGGGCTTCAATGAGACCCAGTACTTC. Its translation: CASSFGTGGFNETQYF.

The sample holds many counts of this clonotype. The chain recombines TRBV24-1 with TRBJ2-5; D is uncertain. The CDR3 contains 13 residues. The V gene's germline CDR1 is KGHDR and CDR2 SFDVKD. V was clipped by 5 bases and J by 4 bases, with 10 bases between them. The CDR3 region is CATSGAASETQYF. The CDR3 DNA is TGTGCCACCAGTGGCGCGGCTTCAGAGACCCAGTACTTC.

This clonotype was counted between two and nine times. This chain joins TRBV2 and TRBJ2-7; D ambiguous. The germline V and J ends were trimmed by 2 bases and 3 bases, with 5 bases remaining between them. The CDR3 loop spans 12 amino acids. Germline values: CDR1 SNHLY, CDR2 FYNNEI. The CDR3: CASSEMYYEQYF. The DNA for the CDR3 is TGTGCCAGCAGTGAAATGTACTACGAGCAGTACTTC.